This T cell receptor beta chain was retrieved from a study of blood T cell repertoires in COVID-19. Study context: Spain, Italy and the United States supplied samples that represented acute and convalescent COVID-19.

Original data processing: Estimation of nucleated cell counts relied on the amplification of reference gene primers. Sequenced by immunoSEQ multiplex PCR; TCRdb stores in-frame clones only, minus some. Clone size and V and J calls were adopted from that table, with D and trimming inferred from the DNA. The sample contains around 250,000 clones, about 87% of which appear only once. CDR3 length: 14 residues. Germline lookup yields CDR1 KGHDR and CDR2 SFDVKD. The V end was cut by 5 bases, the J end by 5 bases, with 12 bases between. The origin of this receptor is a human donor in a cohort sampled during active COVID-19. Input material: peripheral blood. J is TRBJ1-5 and V is TRBV24-1; a possible D gene is TRBD1 (5 bases). The CDR3 protein is CATSVWGSDQPQHF. The CDR3 DNA reads TGTGCCACCAGTGTCTGGGGCTCCGATCAGCCCCAGCATTTT.